In its sample, the clone carrying this T cell receptor (beta chain) was seen many times. Its target is unknown. V dropped 4 bases and J dropped 2; count of bases not matched to a gene: 3. Germline V CDR1 and CDR2: MNHEY, SVGAGI. The CDR3 consists of 15 residues. The record originates from a study of early T cells in non-severe SARS-CoV-2 infection. Across the study: Chains from this unsorted whole-blood bulk RNA could not be paired. Whole-study results and caveats: In VDJdb matching, anti-spike CD8 responses were favored while private and CD4 specificities went missing.

Attachment of unique molecular identifiers to individual cDNA molecules was performed. A single record per CDR3 protein comes from TCRdb applying MiXCR to the 5' RACE reads. This table has 25,000 to 35,000 distinct CDR3 sequences, about 6.6% appearing once. This chain connects TRBV6-5 to TRBJ2-2; 8 bases agree with TRBD1. Sequencing used whole blood, obtained at baseline. The clonotype originates from an adult who was a healthcare worker with PCR-confirmed SARS-CoV-2 infection or an uninfected control (not recorded which). The DNA of the CDR3 is TGTGCCAGCAGTTCAGGGGGCAGCAACACCGGGGAGCTGTTTTTT. Its protein is CASSSGGSNTGELFF.